A single sample is the source of the 8 T cell receptor beta chains below, sequenced in a study of ipilimumab plus nivolumab after autologous stem cell transplantation (dated by TCRdb to about 2021). Libraries were built with the immunoSEQ multiplex PCR assay. Here the immuneACCESS table is served through TCRdb, limited to in-frame sequences with V and J called. Missing clones are a known gap in these copies; in checked studies unresolved V genes cover under half, and the rest lacks a known reason. This sample lists roughly 25,000 clones; 85% to 90% were detected once. The top ten hold less than 5.5% of the sample. The sequences come from PBMCs, collected in a trial of ipilimumab plus nivolumab as post-transplant consolidation. These receptors were obtained from a male donor with diffuse large B-cell lymphoma.

This clone has only one observation. The chain has TRBV19 and TRBJ2-2, with D uncertain. This CDR3 region has 11 residues. The V gene's germline CDR1 is LNHDA and CDR2 SQIVND (reference sequence). Trimming shortened V by 6 bases and J by 5 bases, and 4 bases separated the two germline ends. The CDR3 bases are TGTGCCAGTAGCCGAACCGGGGAGCTGTTTTTT. This sequence encodes CASSRTGELFF.

V is TRBV27 and J is TRBJ1-3; 8 bases line up with TRBD1. The CDR3 spans 15 residues. J gave up 3 bases and V 7 bases, and 8 bases lay outside the gene matches. Germline CDR1 and CDR2: MNHEY and SMNVEV (reference sequence). Here the CDR3 reads CASNRTGWYGNTIYF. In nucleotides, the CDR3 is TGTGCCAGCAACAGGACAGGGTGGTATGGAAACACCATATATTTT.

The chain couples TRBV5-6 to TRBJ2-2; D gene ambiguous. Trimming removed 1 base at V and 6 bases at J, with 7 bases between. This CDR3 is built from 13 residues. CDR1 is SGHDT and CDR2 is YYEEEE in the germline V gene. CDR3 bases: TGTGCCAGCAGCTTGAACCTACCCGGGGAGCTGTTTTTT. Its protein product is CASSLNLPGELFF.

The chain employs TRBV7-9 and TRBJ2-5; D call uncertain. With 0 bases removed from V and 0 bases from J, the gap between germline ends came to 2 bases. This CDR3 has 13 amino acids. Germline V CDR1 and CDR2: SEHNR, FQNEAQ (reference sequence). The CDR3, as DNA: TGTGCCAGCAGCTTAGCCTACCAAGAGACCCAGTACTTC. This translates into CASSLAYQETQYF. Filled out from reference TRBV7-9 and TRBJ2-5, the complete variable domain reads DTGVSQNPRHKITKRGQNVTFRCDPISEHNRLYWYRQTLGQGPEFLTYFQNEAQLEKSRLLSDRFSAERPKGSFSTLEIQRTEQGDSAMYLCASSLAYQETQYFGPGTRLLVL.

The chain joins TRBV9 to TRBJ2-7, with 9 bases lining up with TRBD2. The CDR3 spans 15 residues. J gave up 2 bases and V 0 bases, and 3 bases lay outside the gene matches. CDR1 is SGDLS and CDR2 is YYNGEE in the germline V gene. The CDR3 region is CASSVASGGTYEQYF. For the CDR3, the DNA is TGTGCCAGCAGCGTAGCAAGCGGGGGGACCTACGAGCAGTACTTC.

V gene TRBV19 combines with J gene TRBJ1-4; D might be TRBD1 (5 bases). V was trimmed by 7 bases and J by 7 bases, leaving 19 bases between them. Germline V gene sequence: CDR1 LNHDA, CDR2 SQIVND (reference sequence). The CDR3 has 15 residues. CDR3 nucleotides: TGTGCCAGTATTGCGACGGGGAGGGGTGGTGAAAAACTGTTTTTT. It codes for CASIATGRGGEKLFF.

This chain connects TRBV5-1 to TRBJ1-4; D ambiguous. The length of the CDR3 is 13 residues. Germline V gene sequence: CDR1 SGHRS, CDR2 YFSETQ. Trimming cost V 4 bases and J 8 bases, with 12 bases left between them. This CDR3 is CASSISQEEKLFF. Here the CDR3 DNA reads TGCGCCAGCAGCATCTCCCAGGAGGAAAAACTGTTTTTT.

The V call is TRBV6-1, the J call TRBJ2-1; D is possibly TRBD2 (6 bases). The CDR3 length is 16 residues. The V end lost 4 bases, the J end lost 4 bases, and 17 bases lay between the germline ends. CDR1 is MNHNS, CDR2 SASEGT, per germline. The CDR3 reads CASSGGLSVRYNEQFF. DNA for the CDR3: TGTGCCAGCAGTGGAGGACTATCGGTTCGGTACAATGAGCAGTTCTTC.